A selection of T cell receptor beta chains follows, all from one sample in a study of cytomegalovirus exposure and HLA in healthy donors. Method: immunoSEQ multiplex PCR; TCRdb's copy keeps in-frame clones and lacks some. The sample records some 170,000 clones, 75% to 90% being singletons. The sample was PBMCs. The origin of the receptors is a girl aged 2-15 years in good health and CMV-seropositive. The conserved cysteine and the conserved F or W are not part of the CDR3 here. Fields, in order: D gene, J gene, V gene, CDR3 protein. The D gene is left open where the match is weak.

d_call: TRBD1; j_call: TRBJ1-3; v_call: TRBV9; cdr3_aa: ASSGGTGAGNTIY
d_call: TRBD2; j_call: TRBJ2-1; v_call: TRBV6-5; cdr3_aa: ASSGLAGSGEQF
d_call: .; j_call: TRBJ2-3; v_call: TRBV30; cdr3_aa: AWSVFEIAVSTDTQY
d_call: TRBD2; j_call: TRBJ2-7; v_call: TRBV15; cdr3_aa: ATESGTRSYEQY
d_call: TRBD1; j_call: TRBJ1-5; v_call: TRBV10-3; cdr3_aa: AIRAQTGWGQPQH
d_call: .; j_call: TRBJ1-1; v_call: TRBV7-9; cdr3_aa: ASSLPAAGTEAF
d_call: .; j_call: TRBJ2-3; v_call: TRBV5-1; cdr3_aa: ASSFLGARTDTQY
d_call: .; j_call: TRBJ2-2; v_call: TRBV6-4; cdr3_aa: ASSAASTGELF
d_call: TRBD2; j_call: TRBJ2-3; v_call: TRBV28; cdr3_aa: ASSETSGMSTDTQY
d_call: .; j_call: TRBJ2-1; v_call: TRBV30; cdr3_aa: AWKGRGGANEQF
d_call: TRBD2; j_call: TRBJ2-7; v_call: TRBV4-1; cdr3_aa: ASSHPRTSGRDEQY
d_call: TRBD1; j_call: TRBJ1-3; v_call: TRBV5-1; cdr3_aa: ASSLEGGPGNTIY
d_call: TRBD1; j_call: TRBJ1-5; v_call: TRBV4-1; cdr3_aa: ASSFRDRATQAQH
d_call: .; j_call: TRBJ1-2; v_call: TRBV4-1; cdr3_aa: ASSQGVRAGVYGYT
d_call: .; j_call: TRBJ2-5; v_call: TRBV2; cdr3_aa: ASRRDFQETQY
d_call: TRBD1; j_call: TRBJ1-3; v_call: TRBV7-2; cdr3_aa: ASSEGQGASGNTIY
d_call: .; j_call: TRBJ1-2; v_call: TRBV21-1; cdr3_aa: ASSPRGRANYGYT
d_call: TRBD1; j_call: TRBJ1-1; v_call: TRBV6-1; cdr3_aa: ASNTGQGRVEAF
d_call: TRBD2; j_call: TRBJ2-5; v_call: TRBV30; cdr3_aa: AFGTSEKETQY
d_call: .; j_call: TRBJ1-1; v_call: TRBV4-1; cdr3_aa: ASSQWLSARGAF
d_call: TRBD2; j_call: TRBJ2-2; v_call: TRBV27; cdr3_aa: ASSESGLANTGELF
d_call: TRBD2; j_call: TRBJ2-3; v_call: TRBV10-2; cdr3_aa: AISPSGTDTQY
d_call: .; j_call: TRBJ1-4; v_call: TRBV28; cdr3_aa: ASRYTGMRDEKLF
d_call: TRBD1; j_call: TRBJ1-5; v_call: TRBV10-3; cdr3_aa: AGSGQAYNQPQH
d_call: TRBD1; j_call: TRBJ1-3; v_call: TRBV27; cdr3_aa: ASSINRGSNTIY
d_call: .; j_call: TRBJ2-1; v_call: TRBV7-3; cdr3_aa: ASSSSEEQF
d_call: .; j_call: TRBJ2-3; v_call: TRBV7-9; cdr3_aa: ASSLDGSGPDTQY
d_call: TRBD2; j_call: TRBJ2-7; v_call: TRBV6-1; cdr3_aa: ASSLTSVTYEQY
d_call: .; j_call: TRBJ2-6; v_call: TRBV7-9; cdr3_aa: AGSASSGANVLT
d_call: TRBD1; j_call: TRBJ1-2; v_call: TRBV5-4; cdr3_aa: ASSRYGQGIYGYT
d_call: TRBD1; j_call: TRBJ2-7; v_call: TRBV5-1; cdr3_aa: ASSLQPIPGTDHYEQY
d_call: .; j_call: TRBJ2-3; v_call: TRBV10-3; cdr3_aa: AISESPYGSSDTQY